This T cell receptor (beta chain) was identified in a study of T cells in localized non-small cell lung cancer. General study results and limits: T cell clonality was highest in uninvolved adjacent lung, above tumor.

Here immunoSEQ multiplex PCR was the method, and the copy in TCRdb shows in-frame clones only, minus some. The table has roughly 38,000 clones, 86% seen once. The CDR3 contains 15 residues. With 3 bases removed from V and 4 bases from J, the gap between germline ends came to 10 bases. Looked up from germline, CDR1 is MNHEY and CDR2 is SMNVEV (reference sequence). This clone showed up just a few times. The antigen remains undetermined. The sample consisted of peripheral blood mononuclear cells, taken before any cancer treatment. The genes are TRBV27 and TRBJ2-6; D might be TRBD1 (6 bases). The source is a male donor older than 55 with stage II lung adenocarcinoma. CDR3 bases: TGTGCCAGCAGTTTCGCAGGGGCCGGGGCCAACGTCCTGACTTTC. Its protein product is CASSFAGAGANVLTF. The full variable domain, rest sourced from reference TRBV27 and TRBJ2-6, is EAQVTQNPRYLITVTGKKLTVTCSQNMNHEYMSWYRQDPGLGLRQIYYSMNVEVTDKGDVPEGYKVSRKEKRNFPLILESPSPNQTSLYFCASSFAGAGANVLTFGAGSRLTVL.